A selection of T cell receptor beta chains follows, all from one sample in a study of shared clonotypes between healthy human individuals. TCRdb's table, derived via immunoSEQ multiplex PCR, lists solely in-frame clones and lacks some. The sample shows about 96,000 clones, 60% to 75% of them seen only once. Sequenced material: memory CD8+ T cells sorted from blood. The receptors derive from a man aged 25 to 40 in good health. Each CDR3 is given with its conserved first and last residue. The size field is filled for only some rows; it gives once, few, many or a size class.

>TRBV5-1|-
CASSPYVSGADTQYF
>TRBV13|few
CASSLAGYNEQFF
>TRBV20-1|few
CSASMGKQYF
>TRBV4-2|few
CASSQEGNSGANVLTF
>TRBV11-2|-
CASSLDRAGVWFF
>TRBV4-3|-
CASSYQREGLNEQYF
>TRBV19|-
CASSRRSQSIAGVVNEQFF
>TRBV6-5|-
CASSYSRGTEAFF
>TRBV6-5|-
CASRQDITRYEQYF
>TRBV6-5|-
CASKNRDRGNEQYF
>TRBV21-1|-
CASSARCNEQFF
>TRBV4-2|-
CASSQGGTIDNTDTQYF
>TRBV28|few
CASSLGDPSTDTQYF
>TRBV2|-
CASPERTSGLDRGEQFF
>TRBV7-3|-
CASSLTGQGQETQYF
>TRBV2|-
CASSELAGNEQFF
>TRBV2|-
CASSDNSGRSTGELFF
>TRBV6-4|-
CASSDGIGGRARGQETQYF
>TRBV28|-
CASRGTAGNTIYF
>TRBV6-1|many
CASSEAEAGAYEQYF
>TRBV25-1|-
CASSERSGSRNEQFF
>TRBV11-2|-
CASSPRDVYEQYF
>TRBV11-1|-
CASRDRLAGAGELFF
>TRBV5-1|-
CASSLAQINEQFF
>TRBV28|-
CASSITGTSGNNEQFF
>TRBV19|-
CASSFHRGPSGNTIYF
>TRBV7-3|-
CASSLQGYGNTEAFF
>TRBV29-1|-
CSVTLQGAGTGELFF
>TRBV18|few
CASSPTGSGELFF
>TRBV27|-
CASSSEGAGGSNYEQYF
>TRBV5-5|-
CASSLDPVLNYGYTF
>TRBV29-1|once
CSVVTGTGNQPQHF
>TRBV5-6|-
CASSQTGLDAEQYF
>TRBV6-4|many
CASSDSGTSGGQFF
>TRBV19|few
CASSIGHSSGANVLTF
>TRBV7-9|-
CASQGMSGFLNEQFF
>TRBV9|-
CASSVEPRYEQYF
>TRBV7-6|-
CASSLERSSYNEQFF
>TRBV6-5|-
CASRAHRAVTDTQYF
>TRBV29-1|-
CSVAPMNTEAFF
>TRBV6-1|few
CASSERPSGANVLTF